This TCR beta chain was retrieved from a study of OX40 agonist ivuxolimab in advanced cancers. The data were produced by immunoSEQ multiplex PCR, yet TCRdb's version contains in-frame clones alone and is incomplete. Among some 77,000 clones listed, about 93% were seen once. The CDR3 extends over 15 amino acids. Germline CDR1 is SGHTA and CDR2 is FQGNSA. V was shortened by 6 bases and J by 7 bases, with 21 bases between the two germline ends. Specimen: CD4+ or CD8+ T cells sorted from blood, collected in a trial of the OX40 agonist ivuxolimab. The sequence was collected from an adult with an advanced solid tumor such as melanoma, head and neck, liver or kidney cancer. The chain employs TRBV7-2 and TRBJ2-5; D gene unclear. CDR3 nucleotide sequence: TGTGCCAGCAGATCAGCAGAGCATGCAATGGGGACCCAGTACTTC. Its protein product is CASRSAEHAMGTQYF.